Below are 26 T cell receptor beta chains sequenced from a single sample in a study of OX40 agonist ivuxolimab in advanced cancers. Assay used: immunoSEQ multiplex PCR; TCRdb lists only in-frame clones, some missing. Of over 15,000 clones listed, 70% to 90% are singletons. The sample was CD4+ or CD8+ T cells sorted from blood, taken in a trial of the OX40 agonist ivuxolimab. These TCRs come from an adult with an advanced solid tumor such as melanoma, head and neck, liver or kidney cancer.

The chain recombines TRBV7-9 with TRBJ2-5, with D possibly matching TRBD2 (6 bases). Germline values: CDR1 SEHNR, CDR2 FQNEAQ (reference sequence). V dropped 5 bases and J dropped 2 bases, with 15 bases sitting between them. This CDR3 contains 15 residues. The chain's CDR3 is CASSPHGSGQETQYF. The CDR3 nucleotides are TGTGCCAGCAGCCCTCACGGGAGTGGGCAAGAGACCCAGTACTTC.

This rearrangement joins TRBV18 to TRBJ2-5; 9 bases are a match to TRBD1. Germline V gene data show CDR1 as KGHSH and CDR2 as LQKENI. This CDR3 is built from 14 residues. V shed 8 bases and J 3 bases; nucleotides not matched to a gene: 7. The DNA for the CDR3 is TGTGCCAGCATAGCCGGGACAGGGAAAGAGACCCAGTACTTC. Translated: CASIAGTGKETQYF.

As for this clone: At one end, the junction sequence differs from germline, possibly due to a read error. This chain joins TRBV10-3 and TRBJ2-7, with D tentatively TRBD1 or TRBD2 (5 bases each). The CDR3 length is 12 residues. Per germline, CDR1 ENHRY and CDR2 SYGVKD. Written as DNA, the CDR3 is TGTGCCACCAGTGAGTTGGGGGACGAGCAGTACTTC. It translates to CATSELGDEQYF.

The V call is TRBV27, the J call TRBJ2-2; D not resolved. This CDR3 comprises 14 residues. Germline V gene lookup returns CDR1 MNHEY and CDR2 SMNVEV (reference sequence). Trimming took 8 bases from V and 6 from J, leaving 16 bases between them. In nucleotides, the CDR3 is TGTGCCAGCCGCTGGGGTTCTGCGTCCGGGGAGCTGTTTTTT. Its translation is CASRWGSASGELFF.

The chain carries TRBV7-3 and TRBJ2-5; D remains ambiguous. CDR1 is SGHTA, CDR2 FQGTGA, per germline. The CDR3 length is 12 residues. V shed 5 bases and J shed 4 bases, with 8 bases lying between them. The CDR3 sequence: CASSQPGETQYF. CDR3 nucleotides: TGTGCCAGCAGCCAGCCCGGAGAGACCCAGTACTTC.

On this clone itself: Other DNA variants within this sample encode the same CDR3. The chain employs TRBV27 and TRBJ2-2, with D tentatively TRBD2 (6 bases). Germline CDR1 reads MNHEY; CDR2 reads SMNVEV (reference sequence). This CDR3 is 17 amino acids long. With 2 bases removed from V and 0 bases from J, the gap between germline ends came to 13 bases. CDR3 amino acids: CASSLLGRGTNTGELFF. CDR3 nucleotides: TGTGCCAGCAGTTTACTGGGGCGGGGCACGAACACCGGGGAGCTGTTTTTT.

CDR3 in amino acids: CAWRRGLVTGELFF. CDR3 DNA sequence: TGTGCCTGGAGAAGGGGACTAGTCACCGGGGAGCTGTTTTTT. The rearrangement joins TRBV30 to TRBJ2-2, with 8 bases lining up with TRBD2. CDR1 GTSNPN and CDR2 SVGIG come from the germline V gene (reference sequence). The V segment lost 3 bases and the J segment 4 bases; nucleotides outside the gene matches: 4. The CDR3 is 14 amino acids.

The gene calls are TRBV7-7 and TRBJ2-3; TRBD2 might be the D (6 bases). Per germline, CDR1 SSHAT and CDR2 FNYEAQ (reference sequence). The CDR3 runs to 14 residues. The V end lost 2 bases, the J end lost 0 bases, and 6 bases lay between the germline ends. The CDR3 DNA reads as TGTGCCAGCAGCTTAAGCGGGAGCACAGATACGCAGTATTTT. It is translated as CASSLSGSTDTQYF.

This clone was detected a few times. The chain carries TRBV7-9 and TRBJ1-6; possible D gene TRBD1, 5 bases. With 5 bases removed from V and 8 bases from J, the gap between germline ends came to 13 bases. Germline assignment: CDR1 SEHNR and CDR2 FQNEAQ (reference sequence). The CDR3 runs to 14 residues. The CDR3: CASSTGTEHSPLHF. The DNA for the CDR3 is TGTGCCAGCAGCACCGGGACCGAGCATTCACCCCTCCACTTT.

V is TRBV21-1 and J is TRBJ2-7; the table's D call TRBD1 went unverified against the DNA. TRBV21-1 is a pseudogene. This CDR3 contains 18 residues. The CDR3: CASSKAHSGTGGGYEQYF. The CDR3 nucleotides are TGTGCCAGCAGCAAAGCCCATTCCGGGACAGGGGGCGGTTACGAGCAGTACTTC.

The CDR3 DNA sequence: TGTGCCAGCGGTCAAGAGACTAGCGGATACGAGCAGTACTTC. Its translation: CASGQETSGYEQYF. This rearrangement joins TRBV5-4 to TRBJ2-7; 9 nucleotides align to TRBD2. CDR1 SGHNT and CDR2 YYREEE come from the germline V gene (reference sequence). The CDR3 is 14 residues long. The V gene end was trimmed by 7 bases and the J gene end by 4 bases; junction bases not matched to a gene: 9.

V gene TRBV6-1 combines with J gene TRBJ2-3; D ambiguous. This CDR3 spans 14 amino acids. V was clipped by 5 bases and J by 2 bases, with 11 bases between them. The germline V gene has CDR1 MNHNS and CDR2 SASEGT. The CDR3: CASSPLRVTDTQYF. The CDR3 nucleotides are TGTGCCAGCAGTCCCCTAAGGGTCACAGATACGCAGTATTTT.

V and J are TRBV6-5 and TRBJ1-6, with a weak D call TRBD1 (6 bases). The V end was cut by 6 bases, the J end by 8 bases, with 14 bases between. The CDR3 is 14 residues long. Looked up from germline, CDR1 is MNHEY and CDR2 is SVGAGI. CDR3 sequence (DNA): TGTGCCAGCAGCAGGACAGTCGGCGATTCACCCCTCCACTTT. Amino acids: CASSRTVGDSPLHF.

V usage is TRBV7-8 and J usage is TRBJ2-7, with 11 nucleotides matching TRBD2. This CDR3 is 15 amino acids long. Trimming took 5 bases from V and 2 from J; bases not matched to a gene: 5. CDR1 is SGHVS and CDR2 is FQNEAQ in the germline V gene. Here the CDR3 DNA reads TGTGCCAGCAGCGTGACGACTAGCGGGGCCTACGAGCAGTACTTC. Its protein product is CASSVTTSGAYEQYF.

This clone was observed a few times. The rearrangement uses TRBV2 and TRBJ2-6; TRBD1 or TRBD2 may be the D gene (5 bases each). In germline, CDR1 is SNHLY, CDR2 FYNNEI. Trimming stripped 7 bases from V and 0 bases from J, with 13 bases between. This CDR3 has 16 residues. The CDR3 is CASTWDGRSGANVLTF. In DNA form, the CDR3 reads TGTGCCAGCACCTGGGACGGACGCTCTGGGGCCAACGTCCTGACTTTC.

This rearrangement joins TRBV4-3 to TRBJ1-1, with D unresolved. The CDR3 contains 15 residues. With 3 bases removed from V and 1 base from J, the gap between germline ends came to 12 bases. The germline V gene has CDR1 LGHNA and CDR2 YSLEER. CDR3 DNA: TGCGCCAGCAGCCAGGTTATTAGGGCGAACACTGAAGCTTTCTTT. The encoded protein is CASSQVIRANTEAFF.

The V gene is TRBV7-6, the J gene TRBJ2-7, with D unclear. Trimming took 1 base from V and 4 from J, leaving 8 bases between them. The CDR3 is made up of 13 amino acids. Germline V gene data show CDR1 as SGHVS and CDR2 as FNYEAQ. CDR3 DNA: TGTGCCAGCAGCTTAGATGTCGGATACGAGCAGTACTTC. It codes for CASSLDVGYEQYF.

This chain joins TRBV12-2 and TRBJ2-7. TRBV12-2 corresponds to a pseudogene. This CDR3 spans 17 amino acids. The CDR3 bases are TGTGCAAGTCGCTTAGCGGGACCACCGGACACCTACTACGAGCAGTACTTC. This translates into CASRLAGPPDTYYEQYF.

This clone showed up just a few times. J is TRBJ2-2 and V is TRBV2; possible D gene TRBD1, 6 bases. The germline CDR1 and CDR2 sequences are SNHLY and FYNNEI. The CDR3 is made up of 16 amino acids. Trimming took off 4 bases at V and 4 bases at J, with 16 bases between the two ends. The CDR3 DNA follows: TGTGCCAGCAGTGCCGGTGGCAGGGGCCTCACCGGGGAGCTGTTTTTT. Its protein is CASSAGGRGLTGELFF.

This clone was observed a single time. In nucleotides, the CDR3 is TGTGCCAGTAGTATAGACGACACGATCTCTGGAAACACCATATATTTT. This codes for CASSIDDTISGNTIYF. The rearrangement uses TRBV19 and TRBJ1-3, with unresolved D. This CDR3 has 16 amino acids. V was shortened by 0 bases and J by 0 bases, with 9 bases between the two germline ends. Per germline, CDR1 LNHDA and CDR2 SQIVND (reference sequence). Drawing the rest from reference TRBV19 and TRBJ1-3, the complete variable domain is DGGITQSPKYLFRKEGQNVTLSCEQNLNHDAMYWYRQDPGQGLRLIYYSQIVNDFQKGDIAEGYSVSREKKESFPLTVTSAQKNPTAFYLCASSIDDTISGNTIYFGEGSWLTVV.

The chain combines TRBV28 with TRBJ1-1; D is ambiguous. The CDR3 spans 15 residues. The ends were cut back, 2 bases at V and 5 bases at J, with 15 bases in the middle. Germline V gene lookup returns CDR1 MDHEN and CDR2 SYDVKM. CDR3 sequence reads: CASSLPTRRLTEAFF. CDR3 nucleotide sequence: TGTGCCAGCAGTTTACCGACACGACGATTGACTGAAGCTTTCTTT.

V is TRBV7-2 and J is TRBJ1-6, with 8 bases that match TRBD1. The length of the CDR3 is 15 residues. The V gene end was trimmed by 5 bases and the J gene end by 7 bases; junction bases not matched to a gene: 7. Germline V CDR1 and CDR2: SGHTA, FQGNSA. CDR3 protein: CASSARQGRNSPLHF. The CDR3 DNA is TGTGCCAGCAGCGCCCGACAGGGGAGGAATTCACCCCTCCACTTT.

CDR3 in amino acids: CASSEQGSDTEAFF. In nucleotides, the CDR3 is TGTGCCAGCAGTGAACAGGGTAGTGACACTGAAGCTTTCTTT. The chain recombines TRBV25-1 with TRBJ1-1; tentative D call: TRBD1 (5 bases). CDR1 and CDR2 from the germline V gene are MGHDK and SYGVNS. Trimming left V 2 bases short and J 3 bases short, with 10 bases between. The CDR3 is made up of 14 amino acids. Combining the CDR3 with reference TRBV25-1 and TRBJ1-1 gives the whole variable domain EADIYQTPRYLVIGTGKKITLECSQTMGHDKMYWYQQDPGMELHLIHYSYGVNSTEKGDLSSESTVSRIRTEHFPLTLESARPSHTSQYLCASSEQGSDTEAFFGQGTRLTVV.

This clone occurred once. This chain uses TRBV6-5 with TRBJ2-5; TRBD1 agrees at 8 bases. This CDR3 spans 13 amino acids. V lost 6 bases to trimming and J lost 2 bases; unmatched junction nucleotides: 2. Germline CDR1 and CDR2: MNHEY and SVGAGI. DNA for the CDR3: TGTGCCAGCAGAAGACAGGGGCAAGAGACCCAGTACTTC. It yields the protein CASRRQGQETQYF.

V and J are TRBV28 and TRBJ2-1, with 9 bases aligning to TRBD2. Germline CDR1 MDHEN, CDR2 SYDVKM. The CDR3 runs 17 residues. Trimming removed 7 bases from V and 0 bases from J; junction bases left unmatched: 10. Here the CDR3 reads CASTASGTPSSYNEQFF. DNA of the CDR3: TGTGCCAGCACTGCTAGCGGGACCCCAAGCTCCTACAATGAGCAGTTCTTC.

The V gene is TRBV5-3, the J gene TRBJ2-4, with D possibly being TRBD1 (5 bases). TRBV5-3 is designated an ORF whose function remains uncertain. V lost 5 bases to trimming and J lost 6 bases, with 9 bases between them. The CDR3 runs to 12 residues. For the CDR3, the DNA is TGTGCCAGAAGAAGGGGTGGAAACATTCAGTACTTC. Translation gives CARRRGGNIQYF.